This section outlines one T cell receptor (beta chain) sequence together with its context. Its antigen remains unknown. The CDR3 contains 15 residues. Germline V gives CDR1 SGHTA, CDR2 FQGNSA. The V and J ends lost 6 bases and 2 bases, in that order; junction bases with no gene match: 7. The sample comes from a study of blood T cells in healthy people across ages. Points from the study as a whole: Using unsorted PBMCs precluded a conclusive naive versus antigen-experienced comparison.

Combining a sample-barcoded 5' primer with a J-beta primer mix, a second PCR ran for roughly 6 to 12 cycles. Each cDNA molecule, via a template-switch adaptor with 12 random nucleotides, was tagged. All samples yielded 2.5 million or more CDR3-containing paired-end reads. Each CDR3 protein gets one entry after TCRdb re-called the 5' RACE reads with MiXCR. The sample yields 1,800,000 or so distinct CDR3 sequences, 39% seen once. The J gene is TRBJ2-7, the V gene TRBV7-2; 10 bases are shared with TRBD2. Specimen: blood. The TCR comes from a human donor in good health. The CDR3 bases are TGTGCCAGCAGAAACAGGACTAGCGGAACCTACGAGCAGTACTTC. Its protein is CASRNRTSGTYEQYF.